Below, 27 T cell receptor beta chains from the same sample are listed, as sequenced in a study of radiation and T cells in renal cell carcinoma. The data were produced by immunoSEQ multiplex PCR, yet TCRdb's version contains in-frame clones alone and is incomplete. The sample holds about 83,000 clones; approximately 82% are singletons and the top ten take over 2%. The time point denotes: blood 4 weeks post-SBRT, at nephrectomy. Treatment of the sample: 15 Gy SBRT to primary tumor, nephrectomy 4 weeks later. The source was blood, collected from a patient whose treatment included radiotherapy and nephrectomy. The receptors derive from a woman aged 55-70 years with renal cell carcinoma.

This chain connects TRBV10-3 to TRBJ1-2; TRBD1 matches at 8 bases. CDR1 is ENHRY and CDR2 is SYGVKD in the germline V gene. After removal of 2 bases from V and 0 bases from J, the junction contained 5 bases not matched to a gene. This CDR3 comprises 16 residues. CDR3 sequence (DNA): TGTGCCATCAGTGAGACTGGACAGGGACCTAACTATGGCTACACCTTC. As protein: CAISETGQGPNYGYTF.

Here the CDR3 reads CAWSRGQGDHSPLHF. The DNA of the CDR3 is TGTGCCTGGAGTCGGGGACAGGGGGATCATTCACCCCTCCACTTT. The chain recombines TRBV30 with TRBJ1-6; 11 positions match TRBD1. This CDR3 has 15 residues. Unmatched junction bases numbered 5, after V lost 2 bases and J lost 8 bases. CDR1 and CDR2 from the germline V gene are GTSNPN and SVGIG (reference sequence).

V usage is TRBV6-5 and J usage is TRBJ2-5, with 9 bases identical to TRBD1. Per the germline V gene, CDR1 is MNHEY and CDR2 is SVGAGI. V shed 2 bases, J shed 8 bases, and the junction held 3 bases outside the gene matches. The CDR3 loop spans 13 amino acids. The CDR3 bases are TGTGCCAGCAGTTACGGGACAGGGAGAACCCAGTACTTC. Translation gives CASSYGTGRTQYF.

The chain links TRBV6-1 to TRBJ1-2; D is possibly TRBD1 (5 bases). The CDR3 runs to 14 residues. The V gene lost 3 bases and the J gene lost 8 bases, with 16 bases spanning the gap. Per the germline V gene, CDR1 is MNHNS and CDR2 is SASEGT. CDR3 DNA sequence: TGTGCCAGCAGTGATACGACAGAAGTGGAAGGCTACACCTTC. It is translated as CASSDTTEVEGYTF.

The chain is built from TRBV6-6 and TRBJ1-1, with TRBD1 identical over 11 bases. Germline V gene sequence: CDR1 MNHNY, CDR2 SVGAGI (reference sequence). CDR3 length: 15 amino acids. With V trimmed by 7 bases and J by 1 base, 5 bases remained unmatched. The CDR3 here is CASTPGTGGNTEAFF. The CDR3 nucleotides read TGTGCCAGCACCCCCGGGACAGGGGGGAACACTGAAGCTTTCTTT.

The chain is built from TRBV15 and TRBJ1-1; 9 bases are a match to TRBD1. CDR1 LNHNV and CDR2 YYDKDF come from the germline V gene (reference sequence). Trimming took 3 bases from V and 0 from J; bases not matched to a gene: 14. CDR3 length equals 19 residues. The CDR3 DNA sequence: TGTGCCACCAGCAGTAGCCGGGACAGGGTTTGGGCGGTGAACACTGAAGCTTTCTTT. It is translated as CATSSSRDRVWAVNTEAFF.

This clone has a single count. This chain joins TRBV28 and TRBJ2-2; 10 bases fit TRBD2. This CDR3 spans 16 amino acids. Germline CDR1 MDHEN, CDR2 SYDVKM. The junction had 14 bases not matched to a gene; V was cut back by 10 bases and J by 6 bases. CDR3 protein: CAIQPVGLASPGELFF. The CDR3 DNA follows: TGTGCCATCCAACCGGTGGGACTAGCGTCCCCCGGGGAGCTGTTTTTT.

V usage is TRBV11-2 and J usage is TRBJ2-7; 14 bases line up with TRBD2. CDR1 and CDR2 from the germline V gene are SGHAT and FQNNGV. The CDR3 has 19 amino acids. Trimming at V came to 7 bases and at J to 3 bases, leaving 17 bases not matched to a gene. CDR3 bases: TGTGCCAGCACTGTAGGGGGACTAGCGGGAGTTTTTAATAGCTACGAGCAGTACTTC. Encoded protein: CASTVGGLAGVFNSYEQYF. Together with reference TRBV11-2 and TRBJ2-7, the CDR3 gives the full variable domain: EAGVAQSPRYKIIEKRQSVAFWCNPISGHATLYWYQQILGQGPKLLIQFQNNGVVDDSQLPKDRFSAERLKGVDSTLKIQPAKLEDSAVYLCASTVGGLAGVFNSYEQYFGPGTRLTVT.

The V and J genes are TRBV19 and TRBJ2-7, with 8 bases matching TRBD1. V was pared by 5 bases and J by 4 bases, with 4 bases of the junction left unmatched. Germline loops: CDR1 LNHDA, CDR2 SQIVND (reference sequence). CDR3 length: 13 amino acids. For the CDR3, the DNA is TGTGCCAGTAGTGGACAGGGACGGTACGAGCAGTACTTC. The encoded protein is CASSGQGRYEQYF.

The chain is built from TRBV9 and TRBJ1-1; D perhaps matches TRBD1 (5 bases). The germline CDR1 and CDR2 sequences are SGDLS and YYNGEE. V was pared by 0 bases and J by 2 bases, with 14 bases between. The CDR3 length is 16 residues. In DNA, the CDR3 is TGTGCCAGCAGCGTAGCTGGTGACAGCCTAAACACTGAAGCTTTCTTT. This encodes CASSVAGDSLNTEAFF.

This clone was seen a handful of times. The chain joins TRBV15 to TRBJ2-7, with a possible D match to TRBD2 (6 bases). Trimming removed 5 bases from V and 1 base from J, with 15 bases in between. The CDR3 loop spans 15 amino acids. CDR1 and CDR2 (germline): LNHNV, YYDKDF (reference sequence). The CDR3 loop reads CATSPTRDSSYEQYF. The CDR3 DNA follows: TGTGCCACCAGCCCGACCCGGGACTCATCCTACGAGCAGTACTTC.

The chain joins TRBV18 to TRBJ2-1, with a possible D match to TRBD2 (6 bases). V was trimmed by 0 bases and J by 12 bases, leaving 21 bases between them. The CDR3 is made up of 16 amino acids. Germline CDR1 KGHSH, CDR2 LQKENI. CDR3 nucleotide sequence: TGTGCCAGCTCACCACCAGGACTATCGTCAACCCGGGGGCAGTTCTTC. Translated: CASSPPGLSSTRGQFF.

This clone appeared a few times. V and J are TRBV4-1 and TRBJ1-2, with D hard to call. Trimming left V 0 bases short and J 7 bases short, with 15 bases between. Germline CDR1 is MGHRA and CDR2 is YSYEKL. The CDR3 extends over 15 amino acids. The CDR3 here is CASSQERLLSSGYTF. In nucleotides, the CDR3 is TGCGCCAGCAGCCAAGAGAGACTACTTAGTAGTGGCTACACCTTC.

The CDR3 loop reads CASRDLRTQYF. The CDR3 DNA reads TGTGCCAGCAGGGATCTTCGGACCCAGTACTTC. The chain combines TRBV6-1 with TRBJ2-5; D remains ambiguous. The CDR3 runs to 11 residues. Trimming cost V 6 bases and J 7 bases, with 9 bases left between them. Germline V CDR1 and CDR2: MNHNS, SASEGT.

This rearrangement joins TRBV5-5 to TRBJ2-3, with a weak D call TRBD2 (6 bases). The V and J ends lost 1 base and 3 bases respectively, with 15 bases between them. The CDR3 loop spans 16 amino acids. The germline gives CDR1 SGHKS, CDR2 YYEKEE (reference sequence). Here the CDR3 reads CASSLLRVGRTDTQYF. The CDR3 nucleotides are TGTGCCAGCAGCTTGCTCAGGGTAGGGAGGACAGATACGCAGTATTTT.

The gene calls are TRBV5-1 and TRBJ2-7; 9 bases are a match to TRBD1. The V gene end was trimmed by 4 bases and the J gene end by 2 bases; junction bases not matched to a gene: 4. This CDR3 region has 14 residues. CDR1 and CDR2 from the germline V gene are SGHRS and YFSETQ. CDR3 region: CASSSTGGPYEQYF. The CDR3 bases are TGCGCCAGCAGCAGTACAGGGGGCCCCTACGAGCAGTACTTC.

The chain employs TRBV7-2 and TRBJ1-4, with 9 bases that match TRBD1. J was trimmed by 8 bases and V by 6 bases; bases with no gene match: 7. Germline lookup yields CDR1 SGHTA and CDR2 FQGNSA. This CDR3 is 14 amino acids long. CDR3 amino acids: CASRSGTGNEKLFF. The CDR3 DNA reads TGTGCCAGCAGATCCGGGACAGGGAACGAAAAACTGTTTTTT.

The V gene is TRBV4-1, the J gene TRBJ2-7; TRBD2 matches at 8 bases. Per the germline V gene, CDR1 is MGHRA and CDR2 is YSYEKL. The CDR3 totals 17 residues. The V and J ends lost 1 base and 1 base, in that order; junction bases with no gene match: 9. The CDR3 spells CASSQGAPRGGSYEQYF. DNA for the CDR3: TGCGCCAGCAGCCAAGGCGCCCCACGGGGGGGGTCCTACGAGCAGTACTTC.

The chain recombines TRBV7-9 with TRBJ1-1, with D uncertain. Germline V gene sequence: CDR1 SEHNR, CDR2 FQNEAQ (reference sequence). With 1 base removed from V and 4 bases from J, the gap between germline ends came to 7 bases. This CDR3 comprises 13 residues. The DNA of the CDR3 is TGTGCCAGCAGCTTAGAGGCGCTCACTGAAGCTTTCTTT. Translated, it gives CASSLEALTEAFF.

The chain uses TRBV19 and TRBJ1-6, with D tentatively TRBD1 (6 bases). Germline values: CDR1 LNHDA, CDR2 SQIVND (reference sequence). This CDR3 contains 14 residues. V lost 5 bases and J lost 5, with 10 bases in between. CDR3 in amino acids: CASSYKGDNSPLHF. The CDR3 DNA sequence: TGTGCCAGTAGTTACAAGGGGGATAATTCACCCCTCCACTTT.

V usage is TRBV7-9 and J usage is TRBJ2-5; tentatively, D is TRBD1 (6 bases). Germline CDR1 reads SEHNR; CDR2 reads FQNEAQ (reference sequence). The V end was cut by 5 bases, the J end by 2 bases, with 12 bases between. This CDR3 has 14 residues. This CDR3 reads CASSTDRLQETQYF. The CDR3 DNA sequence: TGTGCCAGCAGCACAGACAGGTTACAAGAGACCCAGTACTTC.

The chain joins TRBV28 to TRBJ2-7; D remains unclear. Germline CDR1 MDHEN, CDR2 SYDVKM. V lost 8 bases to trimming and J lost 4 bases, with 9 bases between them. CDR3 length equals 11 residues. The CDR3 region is CASRTFYEQYF. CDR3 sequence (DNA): TGTGCCAGCCGGACGTTTTACGAGCAGTACTTC.

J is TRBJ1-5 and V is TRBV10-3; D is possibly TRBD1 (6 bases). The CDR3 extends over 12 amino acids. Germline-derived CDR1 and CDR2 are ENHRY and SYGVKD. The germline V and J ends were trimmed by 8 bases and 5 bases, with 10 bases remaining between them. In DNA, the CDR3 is TGTGCCATCGGACAGCAAGATCAGCCCCAGCATTTT. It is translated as CAIGQQDQPQHF.

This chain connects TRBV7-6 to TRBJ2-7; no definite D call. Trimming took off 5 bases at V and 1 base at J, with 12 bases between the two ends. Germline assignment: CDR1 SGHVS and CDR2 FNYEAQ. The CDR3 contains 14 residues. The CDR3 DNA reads TGTGCCAGCAGCCTCGAAGGCGGATCCTACGAGCAGTACTTC. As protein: CASSLEGGSYEQYF.

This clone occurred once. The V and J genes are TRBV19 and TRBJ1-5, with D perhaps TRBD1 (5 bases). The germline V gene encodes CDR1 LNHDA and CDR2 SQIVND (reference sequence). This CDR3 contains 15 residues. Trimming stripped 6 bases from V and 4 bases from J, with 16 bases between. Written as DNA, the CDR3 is TGTGCCAGTAGAAAACTAGGGGCTGGGAATCAGCCCCAGCATTTT. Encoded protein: CASRKLGAGNQPQHF. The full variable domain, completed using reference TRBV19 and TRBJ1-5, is DGGITQSPKYLFRKEGQNVTLSCEQNLNHDAMYWYRQDPGQGLRLIYYSQIVNDFQKGDIAEGYSVSREKKESFPLTVTSAQKNPTAFYLCASRKLGAGNQPQHFGDGTRLSIL.

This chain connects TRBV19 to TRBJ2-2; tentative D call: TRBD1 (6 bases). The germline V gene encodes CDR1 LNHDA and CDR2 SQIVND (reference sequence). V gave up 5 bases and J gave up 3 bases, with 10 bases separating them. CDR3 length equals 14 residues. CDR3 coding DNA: TGTGCCAGTAGTGGACAGCCATACACCGGGGAGCTGTTTTTT. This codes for CASSGQPYTGELFF.

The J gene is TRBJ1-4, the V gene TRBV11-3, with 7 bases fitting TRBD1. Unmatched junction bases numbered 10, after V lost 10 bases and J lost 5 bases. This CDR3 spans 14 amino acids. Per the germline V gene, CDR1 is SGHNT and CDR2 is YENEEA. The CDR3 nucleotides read TGTGCCACCATAACCGGGGACAGAAATGAAAAACTGTTTTTT. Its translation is CATITGDRNEKLFF.